The rows below give T cell receptor beta chains drawn from one sample of a study of control samples from healthy donors and cancer patients. Assay: immunoSEQ multiplex PCR; the TCRdb copy retains only in-frame clones and omits some. The table records about 170,000 clones, 75% to 95% of them present only once. The sequenced sample was blood. The receptors were sampled from a woman between 40 and 55 years old in good health. Each CDR3 is given with its conserved first and last residue. A D gene is named only where the DNA matches it firmly. Clone size is not always given. Where it is, it says once, few, many or a class for expanded clones.

D	V	size	J	CDR3	DNA
TRBD1	TRBV10-3	few	TRBJ1-5	CAISGQGTGDPRNQPQHF	TGTGCCATCAGTGGCCAGGGGACAGGGGATCCGAGGAATCAGCCCCAGCATTTT
-	TRBV12-3/TRBV12-4	once	TRBJ2-1	CASSGLSYNEQFF	TGTGCCAGCAGTGGGCTAAGTTACAATGAGCAGTTCTTC
-	TRBV5-6	-	TRBJ1-2	CASSAGTAYGYTF	TGTGCCAGCAGCGCGGGGACGGCCTATGGCTACACCTTC
-	TRBV2	-	TRBJ1-1	CASKWRLDTEAFF	TGTGCCAGCAAGTGGAGGCTTGACACTGAAGCTTTCTTT
-	TRBV27	-	TRBJ1-6	CASMLGQLNSPLHF	TGTGCCAGCATGCTGGGGCAGTTGAATTCACCCCTCCACTTT
-	TRBV2	few	TRBJ2-7	CASSPGIREQYF	TGTGCCAGCAGCCCCGGGATCCGGGAGCAGTACTTC
-	TRBV24-1	-	TRBJ2-1	CATTDGNEQFF	TGTGCCACCACAGACGGCAATGAGCAGTTCTTC
TRBD2	TRBV3-1/TRBV3-2	-	TRBJ2-5	CASSLLLADLGGETQYF	TGTGCCAGCAGCCTACTACTAGCGGACCTGGGAGGGGAGACCCAGTACTTC
-	TRBV27	-	TRBJ1-2	CASSLVSGRGTWGYTF	TGTGCCAGCAGTTTAGTTAGCGGGAGGGGGACTTGGGGCTACACCTTC
-	TRBV6-5	-	TRBJ2-3	CASVDGDTQYF	TGTGCCAGCGTCGACGGGGATACGCAGTATTTT
-	TRBV5-1	-	TRBJ2-5	CASSTLGTAGETQYF	TGCGCCAGCAGCACCCTCGGGACTGCGGGGGAGACCCAGTACTTC
-	TRBV9	-	TRBJ1-2	CASSGAGDGYGYTF	TGTGCCAGCAGCGGAGCAGGGGATGGCTATGGCTACACCTTC
-	TRBV7-2	once	TRBJ2-2	CASSFTHTGELFF	TGTGCCAGCAGCTTCACACACACCGGGGAGCTGTTTTTT
-	TRBV5-1	-	TRBJ1-1	CASSGLGQDTEAFF	TGCGCCAGCAGCGGATTGGGGCAGGACACTGAAGCTTTCTTT
TRBD2	TRBV3-1/TRBV3-2	-	TRBJ2-1	CASSPWTSGIYNEQFF	TGTGCCAGCAGCCCCTGGACTAGCGGGATCTACAATGAGCAGTTCTTC
-	TRBV7-9	-	TRBJ2-3	CASSKTASSTDTQYF	TGTGCCAGCAGCAAGACTGCCTCTAGCACAGATACGCAGTATTTT
-	TRBV19	once	TRBJ1-2	CASSIGQGRGYTF	TGTGCCAGTAGTATTGGGCAGGGTAGAGGCTACACCTTC
-	TRBV6-5	once	TRBJ1-1	CASSPRVFGTEAFF	TGTGCCAGCAGTCCACGGGTATTTGGCACTGAAGCTTTCTTT
-	TRBV9	-	TRBJ2-7	CASSVGGKGEQYF	TGTGCCAGCAGCGTGGGGGGTAAGGGCGAGCAGTACTTC